The T cell receptor beta chain described here comes from a study of OX40 agonist ivuxolimab in advanced cancers. Concerning this clone: The antigen is unknown.

Data came from immunoSEQ multiplex PCR; TCRdb stores just in-frame clones and leaves some out. The table includes approximately 70,000 clones, 82% detected once. Between the trimmed V and J ends, which lost 6 bases and 7 bases, there was a span of 13 bases. The CDR3 loop spans 14 amino acids. Germline V lookup: CDR1 MNHEY, CDR2 SVGAGI. Study conclusions and caveats: Both blood CD4+ and CD8+ T cells showed clonal growth by week 6 at 0.1 to 3.0 mg/kg.

The source material was CD4+ or CD8+ T cells sorted from blood, sampled in a trial of the OX40 agonist ivuxolimab. This receptor was identified in an adult with an advanced solid tumor such as melanoma, head and neck, liver or kidney cancer. The chain combines TRBV6-5 with TRBJ1-6; D gene unclear. CDR3 sequence: CASRDRQNNSPLHF. CDR3 DNA sequence: TGTGCCAGCAGGGACCGCCAAAACAATTCACCCCTCCACTTT.